This TCR beta chain was recorded in a study of cytomegalovirus exposure and HLA in healthy donors. TCRdb's table, derived via immunoSEQ multiplex PCR, lists solely in-frame clones and lacks some. The sample consists of about 110,000 clones, more than 85% of them appearing once. CDR1 LGHNT and CDR2 FRNRAP come from the germline V gene. The CDR3 contains 13 residues. V lost 7 bases, J lost 0 bases, and 7 bases lay in between. V usage is TRBV12-5 and J usage is TRBJ2-1; D is ambiguous. Material for sequencing was PBMCs. This receptor was taken from a woman aged 18-35 years in good health and CMV-seropositive. The CDR3 reads CASVGSSYNEQFF. Here the CDR3 DNA reads TGTGCTAGTGTGGGCAGCTCCTACAATGAGCAGTTCTTC. The complete variable domain, with remaining parts taken from reference TRBV12-5 and TRBJ2-1, reads DARVTQTPRHKVTEMGQEVTMRCQPILGHNTVFWYRQTMMQGLELLAYFRNRAPLDDSGMPKDRFSAEMPDATLATLKIQPSEPRDSAVYFCASVGSSYNEQFFGPGTRLTVL.